The 20 T cell receptor beta chains given below trace back to one sample, sequenced in a study of OX40 agonist ivuxolimab in advanced cancers. Generated by immunoSEQ multiplex PCR, the TCRdb table keeps only in-frame clones and is missing some. The data show tens of thousands of clones, with about 93% seen just once and 0.44% held by the top ten. The sample here was CD4+ or CD8+ T cells sorted from blood, taken in a trial of the OX40 agonist ivuxolimab. All receptors come from an adult with an advanced solid tumor such as melanoma, head and neck, liver or kidney cancer.

This clone was counted only a few times. The chain has TRBV7-9 and TRBJ2-1; no clear D. Between the trimmed V and J ends, which lost 5 bases and 3 bases, there was a span of 8 bases. Per the germline V gene, CDR1 is SEHNR and CDR2 is FQNEAQ (reference sequence). The CDR3 totals 13 residues. The CDR3, as DNA: TGTGCCAGCAGCCCAGCGAACTACAATGAGCAGTTCTTC. The encoded protein is CASSPANYNEQFF. The full variable domain, completed using reference TRBV7-9 and TRBJ2-1, is DTGVSQNPRHKITKRGQNVTFRCDPISEHNRLYWYRQTLGQGPEFLTYFQNEAQLEKSRLLSDRFSAERPKGSFSTLEIQRTEQGDSAMYLCASSPANYNEQFFGPGTRLTVL.

V is TRBV29-1 and J is TRBJ2-1, with D possibly being TRBD1 or TRBD2 (9 bases each). The CDR3 runs 15 residues. Germline V CDR1 and CDR2: SQVTM, ANQGSEA. Trimming removed 7 bases at V and 9 bases at J, with 25 bases between. This CDR3 reads CSAGQGSISGSEQFF. The CDR3 nucleotides read TGCAGCGCTGGACAGGGGAGTATTAGCGGGAGTGAGCAGTTCTTC.

This chain links TRBV11-2 with TRBJ1-1, with D possibly matching TRBD1 (6 bases). The V end lost 3 bases, the J end lost 4 bases, and 15 bases lay between the germline ends. The CDR3 consists of 15 residues. The germline V gene encodes CDR1 SGHAT and CDR2 FQNNGV. The DNA for the CDR3 is TGTGCCAGCAGCTTCGGCAGGGGCGTCGGCACTGAAGCTTTCTTT. Its protein is CASSFGRGVGTEAFF.

The CDR3 sequence is CASSLQGGNTEAFF. The CDR3, as DNA: TGTGCCAGCAGCTTGCAAGGAGGGAACACTGAAGCTTTCTTT. The chain carries TRBV5-8 and TRBJ1-1; D is uncertain. The CDR3 runs to 14 residues. Germline assignment: CDR1 SGHTS and CDR2 YDEGEE. The germline V and J ends were trimmed by 1 base and 1 base, with 8 bases remaining between them.

V usage is TRBV18 and J usage is TRBJ2-5, with D possibly being TRBD2 (6 bases). Trimming removed 4 bases from V and 1 base from J, with 10 bases in between. The CDR3 spans 14 residues. CDR1 KGHSH and CDR2 LQKENI come from the germline V gene. The CDR3 DNA is TGTGCCAGCTCACGCGGGGCTCTCCAAGAGACCCAGTACTTC. Amino acid sequence: CASSRGALQETQYF.

The V and J genes are TRBV7-2 and TRBJ2-3; TRBD2 agrees at 14 bases. With 0 bases clipped from V and 3 bases from J, the junction kept 8 bases outside the gene matches. CDR3 size: 19 residues. Germline V lookup: CDR1 SGHTA, CDR2 FQGNSA. The CDR3 here is CASSLAFGTSGRRTDTQYF. The CDR3 DNA sequence: TGTGCCAGCAGCTTAGCCTTCGGGACTAGCGGGAGAAGGACAGATACGCAGTATTTT.

The genes are TRBV2 and TRBJ2-2; 7 nucleotides agree with TRBD2. Per the germline V gene, CDR1 is SNHLY and CDR2 is FYNNEI. After removal of 6 bases from V and 1 base from J, the junction contained 2 bases not matched to a gene. The CDR3 contains 14 residues. The chain's CDR3 is CASRERENTGELFF. The CDR3 nucleotides are TGTGCCAGCAGAGAGCGGGAGAACACCGGGGAGCTGTTTTTT.

The rearrangement uses TRBV18 and TRBJ1-1; D is ambiguous. This CDR3 contains 13 residues. Germline CDR1 KGHSH, CDR2 LQKENI. Trimming took off 8 bases at V and 3 bases at J, with 13 bases between the two ends. CDR3 amino acids: CASTDGLDTEAFF. The CDR3 nucleotides read TGTGCCAGCACGGACGGCTTGGACACTGAAGCTTTCTTT.

Turning to this clone: The conserved phenylalanine or tryptophan is not found at the CDR3 terminus, so this likely reflects a read error. No DNA is shown, since the ends of the CDR3 on it are uncertain; the CDR3 is the one TCRdb lists. The chain employs TRBV18 and TRBJ1-1. The germline CDR1 and CDR2 sequences are KGHSH and LQKENI. The CDR3 sequence runs 13 residues, both termini included. This CDR3 reads CASSPRDLVGFLL.

The V call is TRBV29-1, the J call TRBJ2-3; 11 bases agree with TRBD2. The CDR3 has 16 residues. Losses at the gene ends were 4 bases for V and 2 bases for J; bases not matched to a gene: 8. From germline, CDR1 is SQVTM and CDR2 ANQGSEA. CDR3 sequence (DNA): TGCAGCGTTGGCTCTCTAGCGGGAGGACTCACAGATACGCAGTATTTT. This codes for CSVGSLAGGLTDTQYF.

The J gene is TRBJ1-1, the V gene TRBV10-1, with D perhaps TRBD1 (6 bases). Germline lookup yields CDR1 WNHNN and CDR2 SYGVQD (reference sequence). V was trimmed by 5 bases and J by 5 bases, leaving 12 bases between them. The CDR3 extends over 13 amino acids. The CDR3 sequence: CASSRGVATEAFF. The CDR3 DNA reads TGCGCCAGCAGTAGGGGGGTAGCAACTGAAGCTTTCTTT.

This chain connects TRBV6-5 to TRBJ1-1; 10 bases are a match to TRBD1. The CDR3 is made up of 15 amino acids. The V gene end was trimmed by 4 bases and the J gene end by 1 base; junction bases not matched to a gene: 3. Looked up from germline, CDR1 is MNHEY and CDR2 is SVGAGI. The CDR3 DNA sequence: TGTGCCAGCAGTTGGGGGGACAGGGGGAACACTGAAGCTTTCTTT. Translating gives CASSWGDRGNTEAFF.

This clone is a singleton in its sample. This sequence joins TRBV29-1 and TRBJ2-3, with 10 positions matching TRBD2. V gave up 2 bases and J gave up 3 bases; unmatched junction bases: 11. From germline, CDR1 is SQVTM and CDR2 ANQGSEA. The CDR3 has 17 amino acids. The CDR3 DNA reads TGCAGCGTTGAATCCTGGGCTAGCGGGAGTGGTACAGATACGCAGTATTTT. Encoded protein: CSVESWASGSGTDTQYF.

This sequence joins TRBV27 and TRBJ1-2; D unclear. In germline, CDR1 is MNHEY, CDR2 SMNVEV (reference sequence). CDR3 length equals 13 residues. V was clipped by 2 bases and J by 2 bases, with 6 bases between them. CDR3 bases: TGTGCCAGCAGTTTAGTTGGGAACTATGGCTACACCTTC. This translates into CASSLVGNYGYTF.

The gene calls are TRBV7-9 and TRBJ2-2; D unclear. This CDR3 spans 14 amino acids. Trimming took off 1 base at V and 4 bases at J, with 7 bases between the two ends. CDR1 SEHNR and CDR2 FQNEAQ come from the germline V gene (reference sequence). The CDR3 region has the DNA TGTGCCAGCAGCTTAGACAGATCCACCGGGGAGCTGTTTTTT. This encodes CASSLDRSTGELFF.

The genes are TRBV7-6 and TRBJ2-5, with 8 positions matching TRBD2. V lost 5 bases, J lost 5 bases, and 10 bases stayed unmatched. The germline CDR1 and CDR2 sequences are SGHVS and FNYEAQ. This CDR3 spans 15 amino acids. CDR3 protein: CASSPGGRSVETQYF. Written as DNA, the CDR3 is TGTGCCAGCAGCCCCGGCGGGAGGTCAGTGGAGACCCAGTACTTC.

This rearrangement joins TRBV10-3 to TRBJ2-1, with D possibly being TRBD1 (6 bases). Germline V CDR1 and CDR2: ENHRY, SYGVKD. Trimming shortened V by 5 bases and J by 7 bases, and 21 bases separated the two germline ends. The CDR3 length is 16 residues. CDR3 loop: CAISLSSRGMGNEQFF. The CDR3 region has the DNA TGTGCCATCAGTCTGAGCAGCAGGGGCATGGGTAATGAGCAGTTCTTC.

This chain uses TRBV10-3 with TRBJ1-5; no definite D call. Trimming shortened V by 5 bases and J by 5 bases, and 10 bases separated the two germline ends. Per germline, CDR1 ENHRY and CDR2 SYGVKD. CDR3 size: 13 residues. The DNA of the CDR3 is TGTGCCATCAGTTTGAACAGTGATCAGCCCCAGCATTTT. This gives the protein CAISLNSDQPQHF.

The chain couples TRBV10-1 to TRBJ2-3; D is unclear. Germline-derived CDR1 and CDR2 are WNHNN and SYGVQD (reference sequence). The CDR3 spans 11 residues. Trimming removed 5 bases from V and 6 bases from J, with 6 bases in between. In DNA form, the CDR3 reads TGCGCCAGCAGTTTTGGGGATACGCAGTATTTT. It codes for CASSFGDTQYF.

The chain uses TRBV18 and TRBJ2-5, with D uncertain. V was clipped by 0 bases and J by 2 bases, with 7 bases between them. The CDR3 extends over 14 amino acids. Germline loops: CDR1 KGHSH, CDR2 LQKENI. CDR3 loop: CASSPPHGQETQYF. The CDR3 DNA sequence: TGTGCCAGCTCACCACCGCACGGGCAAGAGACCCAGTACTTC.